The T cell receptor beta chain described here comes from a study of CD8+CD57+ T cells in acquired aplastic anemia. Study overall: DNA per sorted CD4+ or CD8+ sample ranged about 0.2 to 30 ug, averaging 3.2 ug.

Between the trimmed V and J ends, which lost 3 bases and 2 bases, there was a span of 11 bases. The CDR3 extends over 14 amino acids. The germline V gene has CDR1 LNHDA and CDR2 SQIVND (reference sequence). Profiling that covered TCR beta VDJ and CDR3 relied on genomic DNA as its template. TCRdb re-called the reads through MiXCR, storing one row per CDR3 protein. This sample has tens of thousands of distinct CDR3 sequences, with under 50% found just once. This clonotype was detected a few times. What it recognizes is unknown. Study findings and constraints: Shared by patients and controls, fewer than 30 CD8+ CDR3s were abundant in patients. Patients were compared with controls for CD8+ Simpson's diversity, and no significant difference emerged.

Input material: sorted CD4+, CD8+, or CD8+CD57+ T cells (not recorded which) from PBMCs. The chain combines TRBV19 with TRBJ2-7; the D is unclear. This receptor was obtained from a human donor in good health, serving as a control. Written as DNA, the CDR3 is TGTGCCAGTAGTATTAGGCCGGGTACCTACGAGCAGTACTTC. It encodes CASSIRPGTYEQYF. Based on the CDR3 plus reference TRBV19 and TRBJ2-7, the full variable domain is DGGITQSPKYLFRKEGQNVTLSCEQNLNHDAMYWYRQDPGQGLRLIYYSQIVNDFQKGDIAEGYSVSREKKESFPLTVTSAQKNPTAFYLCASSIRPGTYEQYFGPGTRLTVT.